The clone carrying this T cell receptor (beta chain) was observed at least ten times. Synthesis of cDNA was performed by 5'RACE using 10-nucleotide random UMIs. TCRdb redid the calling of the 5' RACE reads with MiXCR, one entry per CDR3 protein. The table lists about 59,000 distinct CDR3 sequences, roughly 3.5% of them singletons. The data originate from a study of neurological immune-mediated disorders. Whole-study context: The disease course was relapsing-remitting in approximately 30 and secondary progressive in about 9% of the 34 multiple sclerosis patients.

The unsorted libraries had their origin in 2 million PBMCs stored at -80 C. The CDR3 is made up of 15 amino acids. Germline lookup yields CDR1 SGHRS and CDR2 YFSETQ. V lost 4 bases, J lost 6 bases, and 8 bases stayed unmatched. The sequenced sample was PBMCs. This sequence was found in a woman aged 45-60 years with multiple sclerosis. This chain uses TRBV5-1 with TRBJ2-2; 8 nucleotides line up with TRBD1. As DNA, the CDR3 is TGCGCCAGCAGCCCGGACAGGGCCGTCGCCGGGGAGCTGTTTTTT. This codes for CASSPDRAVAGELFF. Variable domain in full (rest from reference TRBV5-1 and TRBJ2-2): KAGVTQTPRYLIKTRGQQVTLSCSPISGHRSVSWYQQTPGQGLQFLFEYFSETQRNKGNFPGRFSGRQFSNSRSEMNVSTLELGDSALYLCASSPDRAVAGELFFGEGSRLTVL.